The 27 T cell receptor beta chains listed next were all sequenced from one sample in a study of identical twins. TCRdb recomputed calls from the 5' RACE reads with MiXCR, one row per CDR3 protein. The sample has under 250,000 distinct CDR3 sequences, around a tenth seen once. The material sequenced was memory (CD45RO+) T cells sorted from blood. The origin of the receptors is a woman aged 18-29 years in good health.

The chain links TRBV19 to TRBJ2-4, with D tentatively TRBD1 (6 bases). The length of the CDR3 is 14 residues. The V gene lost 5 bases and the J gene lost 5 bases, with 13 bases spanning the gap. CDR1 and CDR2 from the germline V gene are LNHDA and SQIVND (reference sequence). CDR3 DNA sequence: TGTGCCAGTAGTCTCGAGGGGGTCCAAAACATTCAGTACTTC. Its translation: CASSLEGVQNIQYF. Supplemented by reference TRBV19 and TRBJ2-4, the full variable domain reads DGGITQSPKYLFRKEGQNVTLSCEQNLNHDAMYWYRQDPGQGLRLIYYSQIVNDFQKGDIAEGYSVSREKKESFPLTVTSAQKNPTAFYLCASSLEGVQNIQYFGAGTRLSVL.

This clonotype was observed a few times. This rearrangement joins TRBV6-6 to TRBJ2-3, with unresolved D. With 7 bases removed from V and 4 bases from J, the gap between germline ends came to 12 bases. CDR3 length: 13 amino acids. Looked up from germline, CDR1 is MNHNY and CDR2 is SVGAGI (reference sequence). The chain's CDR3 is CASTSFVSDTQYF. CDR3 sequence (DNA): TGTGCCAGCACCTCATTTGTCTCAGATACGCAGTATTTT.

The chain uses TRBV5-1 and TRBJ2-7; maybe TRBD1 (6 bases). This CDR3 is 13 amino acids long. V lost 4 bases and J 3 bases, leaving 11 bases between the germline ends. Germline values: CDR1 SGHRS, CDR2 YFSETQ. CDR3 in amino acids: CASSAGVGYEQYF. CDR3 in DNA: TGCGCCAGCAGCGCAGGGGTAGGCTACGAGCAGTACTTC.

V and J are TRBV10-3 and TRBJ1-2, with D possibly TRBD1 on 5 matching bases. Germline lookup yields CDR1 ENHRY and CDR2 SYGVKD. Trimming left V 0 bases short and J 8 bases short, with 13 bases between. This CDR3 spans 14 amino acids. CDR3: CAISESSGVGGYTF. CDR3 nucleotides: TGTGCCATCAGTGAGTCGTCGGGGGTTGGGGGCTACACCTTC.

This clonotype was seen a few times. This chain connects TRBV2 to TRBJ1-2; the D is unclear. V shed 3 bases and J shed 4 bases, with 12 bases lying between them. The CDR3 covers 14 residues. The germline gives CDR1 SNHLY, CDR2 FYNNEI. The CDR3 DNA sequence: TGTGCCAGCAGTGACATAGGGTTCTCCTATGGCTACACCTTC. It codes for CASSDIGFSYGYTF.

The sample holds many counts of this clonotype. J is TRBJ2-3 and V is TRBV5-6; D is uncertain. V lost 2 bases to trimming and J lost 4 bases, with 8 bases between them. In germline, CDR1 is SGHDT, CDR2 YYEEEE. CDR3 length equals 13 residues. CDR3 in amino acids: CASSFERADTQYF. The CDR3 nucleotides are TGTGCCAGCAGCTTCGAAAGGGCAGATACGCAGTATTTT.

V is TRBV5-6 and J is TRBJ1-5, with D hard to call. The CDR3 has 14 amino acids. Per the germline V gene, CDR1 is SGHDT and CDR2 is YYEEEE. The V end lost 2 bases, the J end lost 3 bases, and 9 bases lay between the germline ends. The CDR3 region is CASSFHGFNQPQHF. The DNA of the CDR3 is TGTGCCAGCAGCTTCCACGGGTTCAATCAGCCCCAGCATTTT.

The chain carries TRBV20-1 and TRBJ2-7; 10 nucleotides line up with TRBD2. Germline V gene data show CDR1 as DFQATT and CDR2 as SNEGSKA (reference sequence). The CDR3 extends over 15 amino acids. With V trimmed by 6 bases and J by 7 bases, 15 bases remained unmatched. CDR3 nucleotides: TGCAGTGCCTCCGATTTAGCGGGGGGTTCGGAGGAGCAGTACTTC. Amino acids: CSASDLAGGSEEQYF.

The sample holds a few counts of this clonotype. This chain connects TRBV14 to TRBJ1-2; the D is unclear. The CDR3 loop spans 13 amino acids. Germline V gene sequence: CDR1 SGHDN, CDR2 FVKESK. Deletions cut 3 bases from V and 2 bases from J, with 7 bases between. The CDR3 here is CASSQIYNYGYTF. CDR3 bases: TGTGCCAGCAGCCAGATATACAACTATGGCTACACCTTC.

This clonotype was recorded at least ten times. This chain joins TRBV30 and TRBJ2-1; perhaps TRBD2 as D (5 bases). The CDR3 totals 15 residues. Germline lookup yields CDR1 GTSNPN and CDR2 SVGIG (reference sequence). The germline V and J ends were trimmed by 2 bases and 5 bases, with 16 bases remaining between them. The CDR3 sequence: CAWSPRGSGDNEQFF. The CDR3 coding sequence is TGTGCCTGGAGTCCCCGCGGGTCAGGCGACAATGAGCAGTTCTTC.

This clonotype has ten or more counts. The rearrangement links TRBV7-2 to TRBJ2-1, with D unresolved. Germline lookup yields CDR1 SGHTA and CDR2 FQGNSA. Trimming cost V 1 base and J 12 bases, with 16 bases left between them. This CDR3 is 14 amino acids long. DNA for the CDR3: TGTGCCAGCAGCTTAGGTGGGTCCGGCACTCTGCAGTTCTTC. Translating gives CASSLGGSGTLQFF.

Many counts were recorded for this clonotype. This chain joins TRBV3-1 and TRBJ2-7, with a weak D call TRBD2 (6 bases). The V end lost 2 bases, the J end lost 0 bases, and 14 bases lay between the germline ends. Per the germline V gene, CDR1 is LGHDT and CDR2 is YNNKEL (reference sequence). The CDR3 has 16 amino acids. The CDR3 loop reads CASSQYGAGSSYEQYF. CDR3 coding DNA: TGTGCCAGCAGCCAATATGGGGCCGGGAGCTCCTACGAGCAGTACTTC.

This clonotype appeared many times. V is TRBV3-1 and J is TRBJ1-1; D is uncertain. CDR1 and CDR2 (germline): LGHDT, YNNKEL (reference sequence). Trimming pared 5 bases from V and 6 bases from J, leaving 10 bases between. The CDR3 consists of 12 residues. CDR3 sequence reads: CASSSGWAEAFF. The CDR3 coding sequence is TGTGCCAGCAGCTCGGGGTGGGCTGAAGCTTTCTTT.

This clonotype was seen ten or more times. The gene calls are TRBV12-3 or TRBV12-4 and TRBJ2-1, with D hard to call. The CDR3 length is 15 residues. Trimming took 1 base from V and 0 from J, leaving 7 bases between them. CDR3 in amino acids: CASSLDLSSYNEQFF. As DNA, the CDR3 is TGTGCCAGCAGTTTAGATCTGAGCTCCTACAATGAGCAGTTCTTC.

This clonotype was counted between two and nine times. The CDR3 sequence: CASSLMGQGYRAYTF. As DNA, the CDR3 is TGTGCCAGCAGCTTAATGGGACAGGGATATAGAGCCTACACCTTC. J is TRBJ1-2 and V is TRBV7-9, with 9 bases that match TRBD1. The CDR3 covers 15 residues. Unmatched junction bases numbered 11, after V lost 2 bases and J lost 10 bases. Germline V gene sequence: CDR1 SEHNR, CDR2 FQNEAQ (reference sequence).

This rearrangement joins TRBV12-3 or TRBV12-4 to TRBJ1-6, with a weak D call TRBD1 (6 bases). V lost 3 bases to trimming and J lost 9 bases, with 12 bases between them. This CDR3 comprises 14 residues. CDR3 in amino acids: CASSFSGVGSPLHF. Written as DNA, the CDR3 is TGTGCCAGCAGTTTTTCAGGGGTGGGTTCACCCCTCCACTTT.

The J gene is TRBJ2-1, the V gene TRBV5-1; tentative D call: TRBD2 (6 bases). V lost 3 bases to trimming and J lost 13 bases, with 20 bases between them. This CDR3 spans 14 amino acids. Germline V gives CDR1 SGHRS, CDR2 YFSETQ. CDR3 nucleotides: TGCGCCAGCAGCTGGGGGGACTTAAAAAAGGTCCAGTTCTTC. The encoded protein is CASSWGDLKKVQFF.

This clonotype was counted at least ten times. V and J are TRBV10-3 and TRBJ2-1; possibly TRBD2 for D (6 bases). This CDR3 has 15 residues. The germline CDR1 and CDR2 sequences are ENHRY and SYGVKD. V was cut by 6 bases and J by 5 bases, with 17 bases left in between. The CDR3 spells CAIRGLGGPNNEQFF. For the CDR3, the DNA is TGTGCCATCAGGGGGCTCGGGGGACCCAACAATGAGCAGTTCTTC.

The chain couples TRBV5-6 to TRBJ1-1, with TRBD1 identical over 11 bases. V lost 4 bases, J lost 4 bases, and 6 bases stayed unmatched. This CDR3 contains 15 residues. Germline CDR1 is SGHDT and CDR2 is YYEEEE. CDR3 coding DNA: TGTGCCAGCAGCCACACGGGACAGGGGGGCACTGAAGCTTTCTTT. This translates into CASSHTGQGGTEAFF.

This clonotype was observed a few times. The CDR3 is CASSPPRTGGYTF. For the CDR3, the DNA is TGTGCCAGCAGCCCGCCTCGGACAGGGGGCTACACCTTC. The chain is built from TRBV5-5 and TRBJ1-2, with 8 bases aligning to TRBD1. Germline V gene lookup returns CDR1 SGHKS and CDR2 YYEKEE (reference sequence). With V trimmed by 4 bases and J by 8 bases, 7 bases remained unmatched. The length of the CDR3 is 13 residues.

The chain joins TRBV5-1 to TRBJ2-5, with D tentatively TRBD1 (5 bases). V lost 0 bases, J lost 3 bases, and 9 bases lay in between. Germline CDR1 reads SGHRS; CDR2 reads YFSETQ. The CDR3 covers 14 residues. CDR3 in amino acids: CASSLGGLKETQYF. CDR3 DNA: TGCGCCAGCAGCTTGGGGGGCTTGAAAGAGACCCAGTACTTC.

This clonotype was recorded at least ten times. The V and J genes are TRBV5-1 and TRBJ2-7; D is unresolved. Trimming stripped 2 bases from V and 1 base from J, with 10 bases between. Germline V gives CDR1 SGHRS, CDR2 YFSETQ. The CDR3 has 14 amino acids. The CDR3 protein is CASSFLDGSYEQYF. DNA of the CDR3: TGCGCCAGCAGCTTCTTGGACGGATCCTACGAGCAGTACTTC. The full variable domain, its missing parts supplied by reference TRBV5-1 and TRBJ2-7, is KAGVTQTPRYLIKTRGQQVTLSCSPISGHRSVSWYQQTPGQGLQFLFEYFSETQRNKGNFPGRFSGRQFSNSRSEMNVSTLELGDSALYLCASSFLDGSYEQYFGPGTRLTVT.

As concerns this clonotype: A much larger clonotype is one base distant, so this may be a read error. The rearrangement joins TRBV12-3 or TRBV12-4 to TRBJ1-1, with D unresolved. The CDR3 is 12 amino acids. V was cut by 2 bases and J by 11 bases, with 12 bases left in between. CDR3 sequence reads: CASSLFSHTAFF. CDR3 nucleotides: TGTGCCAGCAGTTTATTCTCCCACACCGCTTTCTTT.

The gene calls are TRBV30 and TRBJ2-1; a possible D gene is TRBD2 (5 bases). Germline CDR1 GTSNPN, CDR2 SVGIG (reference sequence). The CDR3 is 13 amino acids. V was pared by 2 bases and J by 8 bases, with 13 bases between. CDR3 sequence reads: CAWSRGSSDEQFF. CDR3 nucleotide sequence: TGTGCCTGGAGTCGAGGGAGTAGCGATGAGCAGTTCTTC.

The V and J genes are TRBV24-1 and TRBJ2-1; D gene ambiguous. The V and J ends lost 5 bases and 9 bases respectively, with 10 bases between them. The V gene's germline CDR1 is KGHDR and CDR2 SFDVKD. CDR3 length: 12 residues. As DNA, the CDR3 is TGTGCCACCAGTGGTTTCTGGGGTGAGCAGTTCTTC. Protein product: CATSGFWGEQFF.

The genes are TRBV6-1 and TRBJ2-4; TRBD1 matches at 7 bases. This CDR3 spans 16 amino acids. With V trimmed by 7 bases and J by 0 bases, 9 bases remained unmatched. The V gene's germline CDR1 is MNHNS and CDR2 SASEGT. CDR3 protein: CASMSLTGLAKNIQYF. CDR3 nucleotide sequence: TGTGCCAGCATGTCCTTGACAGGGCTAGCCAAAAACATTCAGTACTTC.

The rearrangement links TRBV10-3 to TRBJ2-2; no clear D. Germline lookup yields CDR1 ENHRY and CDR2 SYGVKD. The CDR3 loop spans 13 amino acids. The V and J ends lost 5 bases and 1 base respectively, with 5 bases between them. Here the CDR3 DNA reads TGTGCCATCAGTCGAGAGAACACCGGGGAGCTGTTTTTT. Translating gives CAISRENTGELFF.